Listed below are T cell receptor beta chains from one sample, sequenced in a study of blood T cell repertoires in COVID-19. Using immunoSEQ multiplex PCR, the repertoire was profiled, and TCRdb retains in-frame clones only, with some absent. The table has 430,000 or so clones, about 88% seen once. The sequencing input was PBMCs or T cells enriched from blood (not recorded which). The origin of the receptors is a woman aged 18-30 years who had been exposed to COVID-19. Both conserved end residues are part of each CDR3. D genes are given only for firm matches. A row's size may be missing; if present it is once, few, many or a size class.

D	V	size	J	CDR3	DNA
.	TRBV5-8	.	TRBJ2-1	CASSLGQVLGNEQFF	TGTGCCAGCAGCTTGGGACAGGTCCTGGGCAATGAGCAGTTCTTC
.	TRBV19	.	TRBJ1-5	CASRDTGTSTQPQHF	TGTGCCAGTAGGGATACCGGGACAAGTACCCAGCCCCAGCATTTT
TRBD1	TRBV5-5	.	TRBJ1-6	CASSQGQGGSYNSPLHF	TGTGCCAGCAGCCAAGGACAGGGCGGCTCCTATAATTCACCCCTCCACTTT
.	TRBV24-1	.	TRBJ1-2	CATSQVQGRRYGYTF	TGTGCCACCTCCCAGGTACAGGGAAGAAGGTATGGCTACACCTTC
TRBD2	TRBV7-2	.	TRBJ2-2	CASRASGRAHGELFF	TGTGCCAGCAGAGCTAGCGGGAGGGCCCACGGGGAGCTGTTTTTT
.	TRBV4-2	.	TRBJ1-3	CASSLSTSTVSGNTIYF	TGTGCCAGCAGCCTTAGCACCTCGACGGTATCTGGAAACACCATATATTTT
TRBD1	TRBV28	once	TRBJ2-7	CASSLGTGMISYEQYF	TGTGCCAGCAGTTTAGGGACAGGGATGATCTCCTACGAGCAGTACTTC
TRBD1	TRBV15	.	TRBJ2-5	CATSRSGQAGETQYF	TGTGCCACCAGCAGATCCGGACAGGCCGGGGAGACCCAGTACTTC
.	TRBV4-3	.	TRBJ2-3	CASSQTDGSNTQYF	TGCGCCAGCAGCCAGACGGATGGGAGCAATACGCAGTATTTT
.	TRBV4-1	.	TRBJ1-3	CASSQGTLRNSGNTIYF	TGCGCCAGCAGCCAAGGTACTTTGAGGAACTCTGGAAACACCATATATTTT